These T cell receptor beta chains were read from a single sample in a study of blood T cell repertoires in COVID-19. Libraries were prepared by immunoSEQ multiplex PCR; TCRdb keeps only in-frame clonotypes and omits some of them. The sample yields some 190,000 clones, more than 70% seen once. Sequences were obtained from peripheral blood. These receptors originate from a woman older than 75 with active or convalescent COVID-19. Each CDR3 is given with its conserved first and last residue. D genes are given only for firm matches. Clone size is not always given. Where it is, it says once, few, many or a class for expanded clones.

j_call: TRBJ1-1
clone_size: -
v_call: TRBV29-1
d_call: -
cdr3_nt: TGCAGCGTTGCACAAGGGGTCCTGAACACTGAAGCTTTCTTT
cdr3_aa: CSVAQGVLNTEAFF

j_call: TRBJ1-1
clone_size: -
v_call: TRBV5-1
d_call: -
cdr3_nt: TGCGCCAGCAGCTCCCAGGGATATGAAGCTTTCTTT
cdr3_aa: CASSSQGYEAFF

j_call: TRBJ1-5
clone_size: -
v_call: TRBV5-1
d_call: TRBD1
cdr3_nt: TGCGCCAGCAGCCTGTCACAGGGGAATAATCAGCCCCAGCATTTT
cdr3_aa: CASSLSQGNNQPQHF

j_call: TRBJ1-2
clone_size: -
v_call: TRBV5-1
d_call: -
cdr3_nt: TGCGCCAGCAGCGAGGGTAACTATGGCTACACCTTC
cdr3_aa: CASSEGNYGYTF

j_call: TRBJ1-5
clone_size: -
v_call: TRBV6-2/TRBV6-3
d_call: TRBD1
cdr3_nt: TGTGCCAGCAGTCAGTCGACAGGGGGACAGCCCCAGCATTTT
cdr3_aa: CASSQSTGGQPQHF

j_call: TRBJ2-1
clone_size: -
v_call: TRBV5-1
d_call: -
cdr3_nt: TGCGCCAGCAGACTTGGACTACTCGATTTCAACAATGAGCAGTTCTTC
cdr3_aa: CASRLGLLDFNNEQFF

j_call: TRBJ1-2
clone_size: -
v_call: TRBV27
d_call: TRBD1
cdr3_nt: TGTGCCAGCAGTTCGGTCGGCGCAGGGGGGTATGGCTACACCTTC
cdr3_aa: CASSSVGAGGYGYTF

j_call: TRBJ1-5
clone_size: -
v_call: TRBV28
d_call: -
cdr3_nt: TGTGCCAGCAGCCCTCTCCAGGACAATCAGCCCCAGCATTTT
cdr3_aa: CASSPLQDNQPQHF

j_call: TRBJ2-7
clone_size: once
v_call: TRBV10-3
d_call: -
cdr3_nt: TGTGCCATCATGGGTTCCCAGCGGAGCTCCTACGAGCAGTACTTC
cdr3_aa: CAIMGSQRSSYEQYF

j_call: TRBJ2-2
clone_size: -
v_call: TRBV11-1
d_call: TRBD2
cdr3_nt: TGTGCCAGCAGCTATATAGCGGGAGGGTTCGGGGAGCTGTTTTTT
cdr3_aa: CASSYIAGGFGELFF

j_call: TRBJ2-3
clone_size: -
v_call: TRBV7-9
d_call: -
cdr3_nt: TGTGCCAGCAGCTTACGGGGTTTATCTTCCAGCACAGATACGCAGTATTTT
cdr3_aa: CASSLRGLSSSTDTQYF

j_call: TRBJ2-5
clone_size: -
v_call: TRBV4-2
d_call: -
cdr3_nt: TGTGCCAGCAGCCAAGTGGCTAGTGGGGAGACCCAGTACTTC
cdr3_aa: CASSQVASGETQYF

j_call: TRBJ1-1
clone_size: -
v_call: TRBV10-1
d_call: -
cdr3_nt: TGCGCCAGCAGTGTATCTATGAACACTGAAGCTTTCTTT
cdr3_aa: CASSVSMNTEAFF

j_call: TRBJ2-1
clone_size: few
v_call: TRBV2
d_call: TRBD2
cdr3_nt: TGTGCCAGCGCCAGGCTAGCGGGAGATAATGAGCAGTTCTTC
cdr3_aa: CASARLAGDNEQFF

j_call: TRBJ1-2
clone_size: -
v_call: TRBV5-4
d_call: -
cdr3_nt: TGTGCCAGCAGCTTGCCAGGGGCTACTAACTATGGCTACACCTTC
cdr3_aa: CASSLPGATNYGYTF

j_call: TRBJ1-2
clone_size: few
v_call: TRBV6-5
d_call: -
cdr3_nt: TGTGCCAGCAGACGGGCACAGGTCTATGGCTACACCTTC
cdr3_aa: CASRRAQVYGYTF

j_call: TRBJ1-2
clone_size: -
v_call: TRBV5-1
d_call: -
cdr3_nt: TGCGCCAGCGGGCCCGGGGTTGGTGGCTACACCTTC
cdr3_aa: CASGPGVGGYTF

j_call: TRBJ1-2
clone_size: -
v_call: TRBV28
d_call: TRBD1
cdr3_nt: TGTGCCAGCAGTTTATACGACAGGGTGGAAACCTTC
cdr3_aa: CASSLYDRVETF

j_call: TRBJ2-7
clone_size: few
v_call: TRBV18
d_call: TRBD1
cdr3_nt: TGTGCCAGCTCACCGACAGGGGGCGGTACGAGCGAGCAGTACTTC
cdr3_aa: CASSPTGGGTSEQYF

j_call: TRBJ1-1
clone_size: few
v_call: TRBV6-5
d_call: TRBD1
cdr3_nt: TGTGCCAGCAATCCCTGGACAGGGGACACTGAAGCTTTCTTT
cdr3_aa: CASNPWTGDTEAFF

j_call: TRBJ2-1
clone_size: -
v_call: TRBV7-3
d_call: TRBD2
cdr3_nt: TGTGCCAGCAGCCCCAATAGCGGGAATGAGCAGTTCTTC
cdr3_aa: CASSPNSGNEQFF

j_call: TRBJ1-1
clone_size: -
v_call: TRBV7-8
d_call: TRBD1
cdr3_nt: TGTGCCAGCAGCTTCTCGGACAGGGGAGCGGTGAACACTGAAGCTTTCTTT
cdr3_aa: CASSFSDRGAVNTEAFF

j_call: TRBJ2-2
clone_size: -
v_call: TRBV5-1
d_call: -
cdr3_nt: TGCGCCAGCAGCACGACAGATTTCGGGGAGCTGTTTTTT
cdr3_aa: CASSTTDFGELFF

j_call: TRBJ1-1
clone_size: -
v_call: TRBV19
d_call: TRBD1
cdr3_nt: TGTGCCAGTAGTGGTCCCGGGACAGAGAACACTGAAGCTTTCTTT
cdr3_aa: CASSGPGTENTEAFF

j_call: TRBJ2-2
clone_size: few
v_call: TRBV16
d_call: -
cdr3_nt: TGTGCCAGCAGCCCACTCGGGGGTAACACCGGGGAGCTGTTTTTT
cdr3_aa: CASSPLGGNTGELFF

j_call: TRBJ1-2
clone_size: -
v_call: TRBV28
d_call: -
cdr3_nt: TGTGCCAGCAGTTTAGGGGCAGGACCCTATGGCTACACCTTC
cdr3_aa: CASSLGAGPYGYTF

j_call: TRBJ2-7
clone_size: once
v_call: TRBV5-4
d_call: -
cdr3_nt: TGTGCCAGCAGCGATCGGACTCGACACTCCTACGAGCAGTACTTC
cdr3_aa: CASSDRTRHSYEQYF

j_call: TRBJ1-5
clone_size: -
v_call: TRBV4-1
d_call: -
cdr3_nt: TGCGCCAGCAGCCAAGATCCCAGGATCAATCAGCCCCAGCATTTT
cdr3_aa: CASSQDPRINQPQHF

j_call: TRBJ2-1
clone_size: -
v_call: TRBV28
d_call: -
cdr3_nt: TGTGCCAGCAGACCGGACAGCCGACCCCCCTACAATGAGCAGTTCTTC
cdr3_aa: CASRPDSRPPYNEQFF

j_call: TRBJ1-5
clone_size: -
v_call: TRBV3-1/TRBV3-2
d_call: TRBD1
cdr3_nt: TGTGCCAGCAGCCAAGCCGGGACAGGGGGCAACCAGCCCCAGCATTTT
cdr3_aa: CASSQAGTGGNQPQHF

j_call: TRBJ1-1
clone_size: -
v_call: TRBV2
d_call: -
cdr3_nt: TGTGCCAGCATAAGGGTGGAGGGCACTGAAGCTTTCTTT
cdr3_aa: CASIRVEGTEAFF

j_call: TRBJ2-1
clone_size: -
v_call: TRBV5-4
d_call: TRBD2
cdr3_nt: TGTGCCAGCAGCCTTAGGCCTAGCGGGAGCTACAATGAGCAGTTCTTC
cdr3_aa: CASSLRPSGSYNEQFF